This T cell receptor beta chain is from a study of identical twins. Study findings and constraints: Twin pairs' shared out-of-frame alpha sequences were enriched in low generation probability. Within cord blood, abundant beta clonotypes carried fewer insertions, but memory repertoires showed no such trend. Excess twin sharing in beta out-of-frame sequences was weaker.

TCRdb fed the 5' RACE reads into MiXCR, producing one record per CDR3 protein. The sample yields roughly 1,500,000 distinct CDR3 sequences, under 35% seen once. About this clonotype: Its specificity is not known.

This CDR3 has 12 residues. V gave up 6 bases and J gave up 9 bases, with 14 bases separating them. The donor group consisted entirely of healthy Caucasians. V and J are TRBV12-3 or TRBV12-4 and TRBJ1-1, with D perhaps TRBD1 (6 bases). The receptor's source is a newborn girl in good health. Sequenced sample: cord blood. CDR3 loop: CASSRDTPKAFF. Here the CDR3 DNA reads TGTGCCAGCAGCCGGGACACGCCAAAAGCTTTCTTT.